These 29 T cell receptor beta chains were sequenced from one sample in a study of blood T cell repertoires in COVID-19. Here immunoSEQ multiplex PCR was the method, and the copy in TCRdb shows in-frame clones only, minus some. The table has 120,000 to 150,000 clones, more than 75% seen once; the top ten hold under 15%. The sequencing sample was made of peripheral blood. The receptors come from a man at least 80 years old with acute or convalescent COVID-19.

The chain employs TRBV11-1 and TRBJ1-1, with TRBD1 matching over 7 bases. CDR1 and CDR2 (germline): SGHAT, FQDESV (reference sequence). This CDR3 is built from 14 residues. Trimming cost V 3 bases and J 9 bases; bases outside gene matches: 10. CDR3 in amino acids: CASSLEDREGKAFF. The CDR3 region has the DNA TGTGCCAGCAGCTTGGAAGACAGGGAAGGTAAAGCTTTCTTT.

The chain combines TRBV5-1 with TRBJ2-7; 16 bases match TRBD2. After removal of 0 bases from V and 2 bases from J, the junction contained 8 bases not matched to a gene. The germline V gene encodes CDR1 SGHRS and CDR2 YFSETQ. The CDR3 consists of 19 residues. The CDR3 region has the DNA TGCGCCAGCAGCTTGGTAGGGACTAGCGGGGGGGCAGGTACCTACGAGCAGTACTTC. It is translated as CASSLVGTSGGAGTYEQYF.

The chain joins TRBV5-1 to TRBJ1-4; the D gene is possibly TRBD1 (5 bases). V lost 4 bases to trimming and J lost 4 bases, with 14 bases between them. From germline, CDR1 is SGHRS and CDR2 YFSETQ. This CDR3 is 15 amino acids long. The chain's CDR3 is CASSRKQEGNEKLFF. The CDR3 DNA reads as TGCGCCAGCAGCCGGAAACAGGAGGGTAATGAAAAACTGTTTTTT.

This clone showed up just a few times. The V and J genes are TRBV27 and TRBJ1-4, with D possibly TRBD1 on 6 matching bases. Trimming pared 3 bases from V and 4 bases from J, leaving 9 bases between. This CDR3 spans 14 amino acids. Germline values: CDR1 MNHEY, CDR2 SMNVEV (reference sequence). The DNA of the CDR3 is TGTGCCAGCAGTTTTATACAGGGTAATGAAAAACTGTTTTTT. This translates into CASSFIQGNEKLFF. The variable domain in full, with the rest retrieved from reference TRBV27 and TRBJ1-4, is EAQVTQNPRYLITVTGKKLTVTCSQNMNHEYMSWYRQDPGLGLRQIYYSMNVEVTDKGDVPEGYKVSRKEKRNFPLILESPSPNQTSLYFCASSFIQGNEKLFFGSGTQLSVL.

Only a few counts were recorded for this clone. The chain recombines TRBV11-3 with TRBJ1-3; no clear D gene. This CDR3 contains 14 residues. Trimming cost V 5 bases and J 1 base, with 9 bases left between them. Germline-derived CDR1 and CDR2 are SGHNT and YENEEA. CDR3 sequence reads: CASSPAQSGNTIYF. In nucleotides, the CDR3 is TGTGCCAGCAGCCCAGCACAGTCTGGAAACACCATATATTTT.

This chain joins TRBV6-5 and TRBJ1-1; D call uncertain. Germline lookup yields CDR1 MNHEY and CDR2 SVGAGI. Deletions cut 2 bases from V and 7 bases from J, with 14 bases between. The CDR3 consists of 14 residues. CDR3 protein: CASSYEGSHDEAFF. The CDR3 DNA sequence: TGTGCCAGCAGTTACGAGGGTTCTCACGATGAAGCTTTCTTT.

This rearrangement joins TRBV2 to TRBJ2-2, with TRBD1 matching 9 bases. Trimming took 9 bases from V and 3 from J; bases not matched to a gene: 8. Per the germline V gene, CDR1 is SNHLY and CDR2 is FYNNEI. CDR3 length: 15 amino acids. CDR3 amino acids: CASKQGAVDTGELFF. CDR3 coding DNA: TGTGCCAGTAAACAGGGGGCGGTCGACACCGGGGAGCTGTTTTTT.

The chain has TRBV30 and TRBJ1-5, with 7 bases that match TRBD1. The V and J ends lost 0 bases and 1 base, in that order; junction bases with no gene match: 3. Germline V gene sequence: CDR1 GTSNPN, CDR2 SVGIG (reference sequence). This CDR3 is 15 amino acids long. The CDR3 region is CAWSVTGASNQPQHF. The CDR3 DNA reads as TGTGCCTGGAGTGTAACAGGGGCAAGCAATCAGCCCCAGCATTTT.

The V and J genes are TRBV7-8 and TRBJ2-7; possible D gene TRBD1, 5 bases. Per germline, CDR1 SGHVS and CDR2 FQNEAQ. V lost 4 bases, J lost 4 bases, and 14 bases lay in between. The CDR3 is made up of 14 amino acids. The CDR3 reads CASSSRTKTYEQYF. The CDR3 bases are TGTGCCAGCAGCTCCCGGACAAAGACTTACGAGCAGTACTTC.

The chain is built from TRBV7-9 and TRBJ2-3; D possibly corresponds to TRBD1 (6 bases). CDR1 SEHNR and CDR2 FQNEAQ come from the germline V gene (reference sequence). Trimming pared 2 bases from V and 12 bases from J, leaving 15 bases between. The CDR3 is 13 amino acids. CDR3 residues: CASSLLLQGIQYF. The CDR3 DNA reads as TGTGCCAGCAGCTTACTTTTACAGGGAATCCAGTATTTT.

This clone was found a few times. The CDR3 region has the DNA TGTGCCAGCAGCCGCCCCCGAGGGCAAGGCGGGGAGCTGTTTTTT. Translation gives CASSRPRGQGGELFF. The chain is built from TRBV7-8 and TRBJ2-2; a weak D match, TRBD2 (5 bases). The CDR3 covers 15 residues. V lost 5 bases and J lost 7, with 17 bases in between. CDR1 is SGHVS, CDR2 FQNEAQ, per germline.

The chain carries TRBV4-2 and TRBJ1-6; 8 bases agree with TRBD1. Per germline, CDR1 LGHNA and CDR2 YNFKEQ. With 3 bases clipped from V and 9 bases from J, the junction kept 10 bases outside the gene matches. The length of the CDR3 is 16 residues. The CDR3 sequence: CASSQDPGTGTSPLHF. The CDR3 DNA sequence: TGTGCCAGCAGCCAGGACCCCGGGACAGGAACTTCACCCCTCCACTTT.

The rearrangement links TRBV6-2 or TRBV6-3 to TRBJ1-1; TRBD1 aligns across 12 bases. Losses at the gene ends were 5 bases for V and 3 bases for J; bases not matched to a gene: 7. The CDR3 length is 16 residues. Germline lookup yields CDR1 MNHEY and CDR2 SVGEGT. CDR3: CASSRGTGGFDTEAFF. The CDR3 DNA is TGTGCCAGCAGTCGAGGGACAGGGGGCTTCGACACTGAAGCTTTCTTT.

In its sample, this clone was seen once. This chain joins TRBV5-1 and TRBJ2-1, with 13 bases aligning to TRBD2. The CDR3 covers 15 residues. Germline V gives CDR1 SGHRS, CDR2 YFSETQ. J lost 6 bases, V lost 3 bases, and 3 bases had no gene match. As DNA, the CDR3 is TGCGCCAGCAGCTCCCGGACTAGCGGGGGCAATGAGCAGTTCTTC. Protein: CASSSRTSGGNEQFF.

The DNA for the CDR3 is TGTGCCATCAGAGGACAGACGGCGAACACCGGGGAGCTGTTTTTT. Translated: CAIRGQTANTGELFF. The chain has TRBV10-3 and TRBJ2-2; a weak D match, TRBD1 (6 bases). The length of the CDR3 is 15 residues. From germline, CDR1 is ENHRY and CDR2 SYGVKD. V dropped 6 bases and J dropped 0 bases, with 11 bases sitting between them.

The J gene is TRBJ1-3, the V gene TRBV19, with no clear D. V dropped 5 bases and J dropped 0 bases, with 8 bases sitting between them. The CDR3 covers 14 residues. Germline lookup yields CDR1 LNHDA and CDR2 SQIVND (reference sequence). The CDR3: CASSSSISGNTIYF. CDR3 bases: TGTGCCAGTAGTTCCAGTATCTCTGGAAACACCATATATTTT.

Details on this clone: A single base separates this from a much larger clone, so it may be a read error. The chain links TRBV24-1 to TRBJ2-7, with 11 bases fitting TRBD1. Germline values: CDR1 KGHDR, CDR2 SFDVKD. The CDR3 is made up of 15 amino acids. This CDR3 reads CVTSDPGQGAYEQYF. The CDR3, as DNA: TGTGTCACCAGTGATCCGGGACAGGGGGCCTACGAGCAGTACTTC.

V and J are TRBV27 and TRBJ1-4; 10 bases line up with TRBD1. The V and J ends lost 8 bases and 7 bases, in that order; junction bases with no gene match: 7. CDR3 length: 14 residues. Germline loops: CDR1 MNHEY, CDR2 SMNVEV (reference sequence). DNA of the CDR3: TGTGCCAGCTCCCGGGACAGGGGTAGTGAAAAACTGTTTTTT. Translation: CASSRDRGSEKLFF.

The rearrangement joins TRBV5-1 to TRBJ2-7; no clear D gene. The length of the CDR3 is 11 residues. CDR1 and CDR2 from the germline V gene are SGHRS and YFSETQ. V was trimmed by 5 bases and J by 1 base, leaving 4 bases between them. The DNA for the CDR3 is TGCGCCAGCAGTTCTTCCTACGAGCAGTACTTC. It is translated as CASSSSYEQYF.

The chain links TRBV4-1 to TRBJ1-2; D gene unclear. The germline V gene has CDR1 MGHRA and CDR2 YSYEKL. Between the trimmed V and J ends, which lost 2 bases and 6 bases, there was a span of 10 bases. The CDR3 is 13 residues long. CDR3 bases: TGCGCCAGCAGCCAACGTCAGGAAAATGGCTACACCTTC. This encodes CASSQRQENGYTF.

Of note for this clone: Other DNA sequences within the sample encode an identical CDR3. The chain links TRBV3-1 (or the pseudogene TRBV3-2) to TRBJ1-5; a weak D match, TRBD1 (6 bases). V lost 3 bases and J 6 bases, leaving 6 bases between the germline ends. The CDR3 length is 12 residues. Germline V lookup: CDR1 LGHDT, CDR2 YNNKEL (reference sequence). The CDR3 is CASSHRGQPQHF. The CDR3 DNA reads TGTGCCAGCAGCCACAGGGGTCAGCCCCAGCATTTT.

The chain's CDR3 is CSVESLNYGYTF. The CDR3 coding sequence is TGCAGCGTTGAGAGTCTTAACTATGGCTACACCTTC. The rearrangement joins TRBV29-1 to TRBJ1-2; D gene uncertain. V gave up 3 bases and J gave up 1 base, with 6 bases separating them. Germline loops: CDR1 SQVTM, CDR2 ANQGSEA. This CDR3 has 12 residues.

This chain links TRBV6-6 with TRBJ1-6, with 10 positions matching TRBD1. Germline CDR1 MNHNY, CDR2 SVGAGI (reference sequence). With V trimmed by 4 bases and J by 7 bases, 1 base remained unmatched. There are 14 residues in the CDR3. The CDR3 spells CASSSGQGNSPLHF. CDR3 DNA sequence: TGTGCCAGCAGTTCGGGACAGGGGAATTCACCCCTCCACTTT.

The chain joins TRBV3-1 (or the pseudogene TRBV3-2) to TRBJ2-3; D call uncertain. Germline V gene data show CDR1 as LGHDT and CDR2 as YNNKEL (reference sequence). V lost 4 bases, J lost 2 bases, and 7 bases lay in between. The CDR3 is 13 amino acids. Written as DNA, the CDR3 is TGTGCCAGCAGCCCGGTGCCCACAGATACGCAGTATTTT. The encoded protein is CASSPVPTDTQYF.

This clone was detected a few times. V gene TRBV5-4 combines with J gene TRBJ2-5; possibly TRBD1 for D (5 bases). The V end lost 5 bases, the J end lost 5 bases, and 13 bases lay between the germline ends. This CDR3 has 13 amino acids. Germline V lookup: CDR1 SGHNT, CDR2 YYREEE (reference sequence). The CDR3 loop reads CASRKGLKETQYF. Here the CDR3 DNA reads TGTGCCAGCAGAAAGGGGTTGAAGGAGACCCAGTACTTC.

The chain links TRBV4-3 to TRBJ2-2; 9 bases map to TRBD1. V was pared by 6 bases and J by 5 bases, with 4 bases of the junction left unmatched. Germline CDR1 LGHNA, CDR2 YSLEER. CDR3 length equals 14 residues. Here the CDR3 reads CASSRDRATGELFF. For the CDR3, the DNA is TGCGCCAGCAGTCGGGACAGGGCAACCGGGGAGCTGTTTTTT.

CDR3 region: CASSLVGQGTEAFF. For the CDR3, the DNA is TGCGCCAGCAGCTTGGTAGGACAAGGCACTGAAGCTTTCTTT. V gene TRBV5-1 combines with J gene TRBJ1-1; weak D call: TRBD1 (5 bases). CDR1 and CDR2 from the germline V gene are SGHRS and YFSETQ. This CDR3 has 14 amino acids. Trimming removed 0 bases at V and 4 bases at J, with 10 bases between. The variable domain in full, completed from reference TRBV5-1 and TRBJ1-1, reads KAGVTQTPRYLIKTRGQQVTLSCSPISGHRSVSWYQQTPGQGLQFLFEYFSETQRNKGNFPGRFSGRQFSNSRSEMNVSTLELGDSALYLCASSLVGQGTEAFFGQGTRLTVV.

This chain uses TRBV9 with TRBJ2-2; 7 bases align to TRBD2. V dropped 3 bases and J dropped 1; count of bases not matched to a gene: 0. This CDR3 spans 14 amino acids. Germline V gene data show CDR1 as SGDLS and CDR2 as YYNGEE. CDR3 sequence (DNA): TGTGCCAGCAGCGCGGGGGGGAACACCGGGGAGCTGTTTTTT. Encoded protein: CASSAGGNTGELFF.

In the case of this clone: The conserved final phenylalanine or tryptophan is absent from the CDR3, which likely points to a read error. It is unclear where the CDR3 begins or ends on the DNA, so no DNA is shown, and the CDR3 is as TCRdb lists it. This chain joins TRBV11-2 and TRBJ1-2. Germline V gives CDR1 SGHAT, CDR2 FQNNGV. The length of the CDR3 is 13 amino acids, counting both ends. Here the CDR3 reads CASSLDYGRGLFL.